This paragraph covers one TCR beta chain sequence. As yet, its antigen is unknown. The sample originates from a study of beta chain features in type 1 diabetes. Whole-study findings and limits: Type 1 diabetes patients had moderately but significantly shorter TCRB CDR3s in all four CD4+ subsets. Using cDNA template may skew counts toward highly expressing activated cells. Reduced insertions and increased deletions marked VDJ junctions in type 1 diabetes patients. It was among patients, rather than healthy donors, that naive, central memory and Treg TCRB repertoires appeared more similar.

CD45RO/CCR7/CD25/CD127/CD95/CD27 sorting isolated CD4+ naive, central memory, regulatory and stem cell-like memory cells. Reverse transcription of all isolated RNA meant that expressed TCRB transcripts were sequenced. Produced via immunoSEQ multiplex PCR; TCRdb's table is partial and in-frame only. The top ten clones hold nearly 0.015% of a sample with roughly 340,000 clones, about 13% of them seen once. The ends lost 0 bases at V and 3 bases at J; junction bases unmatched: 2. Per the germline V gene, CDR1 is MNHEY and CDR2 is SVGAGI. This CDR3 is built from 14 residues. The chain has TRBV6-5 and TRBJ2-7, with TRBD2 matching over 7 bases. The origin of this receptor is a young woman with type 1 diabetes. The sequenced material came from naive CD4+ T cells from blood. The CDR3 reads CASSYSASGYEQYV. For the CDR3, the DNA is TGTGCCAGCAGTTACTCGGCTAGCGGCTACGAGCAGTACGTC.